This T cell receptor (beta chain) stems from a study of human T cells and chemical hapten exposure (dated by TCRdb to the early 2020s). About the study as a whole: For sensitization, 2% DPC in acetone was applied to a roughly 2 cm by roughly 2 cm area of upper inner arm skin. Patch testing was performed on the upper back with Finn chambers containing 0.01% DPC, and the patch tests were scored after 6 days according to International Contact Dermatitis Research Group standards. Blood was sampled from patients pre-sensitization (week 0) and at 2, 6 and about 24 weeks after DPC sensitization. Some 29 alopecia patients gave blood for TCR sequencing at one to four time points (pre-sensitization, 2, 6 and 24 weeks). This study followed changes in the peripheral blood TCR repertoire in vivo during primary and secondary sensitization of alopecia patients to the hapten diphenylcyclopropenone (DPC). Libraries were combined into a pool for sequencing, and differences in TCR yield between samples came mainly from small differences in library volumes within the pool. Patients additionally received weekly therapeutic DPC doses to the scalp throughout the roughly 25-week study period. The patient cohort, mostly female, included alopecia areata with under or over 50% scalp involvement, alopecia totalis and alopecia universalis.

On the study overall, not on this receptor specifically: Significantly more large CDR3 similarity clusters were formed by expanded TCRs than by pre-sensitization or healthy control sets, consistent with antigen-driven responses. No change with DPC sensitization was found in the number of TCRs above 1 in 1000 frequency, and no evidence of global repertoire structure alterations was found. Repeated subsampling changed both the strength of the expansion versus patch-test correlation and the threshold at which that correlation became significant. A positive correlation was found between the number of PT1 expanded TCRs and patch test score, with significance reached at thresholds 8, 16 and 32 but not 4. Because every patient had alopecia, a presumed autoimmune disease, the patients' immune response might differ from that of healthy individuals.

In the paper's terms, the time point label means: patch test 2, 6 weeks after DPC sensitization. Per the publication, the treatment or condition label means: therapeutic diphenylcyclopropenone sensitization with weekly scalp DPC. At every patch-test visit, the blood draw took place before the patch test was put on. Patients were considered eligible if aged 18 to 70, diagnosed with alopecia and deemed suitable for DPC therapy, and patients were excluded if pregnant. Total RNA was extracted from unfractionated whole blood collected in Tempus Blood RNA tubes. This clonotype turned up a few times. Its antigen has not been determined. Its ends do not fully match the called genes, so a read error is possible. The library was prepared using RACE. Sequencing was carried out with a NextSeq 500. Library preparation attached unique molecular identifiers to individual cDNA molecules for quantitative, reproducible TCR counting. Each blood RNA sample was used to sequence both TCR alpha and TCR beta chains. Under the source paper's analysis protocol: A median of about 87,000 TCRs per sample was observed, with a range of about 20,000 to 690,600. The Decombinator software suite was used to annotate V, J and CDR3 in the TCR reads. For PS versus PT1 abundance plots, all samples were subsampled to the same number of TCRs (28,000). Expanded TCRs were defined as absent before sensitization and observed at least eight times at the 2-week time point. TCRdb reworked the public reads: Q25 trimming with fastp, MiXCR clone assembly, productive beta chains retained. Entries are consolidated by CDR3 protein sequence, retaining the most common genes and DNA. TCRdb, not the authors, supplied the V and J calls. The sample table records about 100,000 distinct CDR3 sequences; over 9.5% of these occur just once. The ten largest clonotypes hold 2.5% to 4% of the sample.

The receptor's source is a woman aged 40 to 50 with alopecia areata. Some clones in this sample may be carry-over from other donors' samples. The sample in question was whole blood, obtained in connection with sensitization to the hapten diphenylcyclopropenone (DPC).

The CDR3 protein: CASSKESGQGPRDTQYF. DNA sequence: TGCGCCAGCAGCAAAGAAAGTGGACAGGGTCCTCGGGATACGCAGTATTTT. The chain is encoded by TRBV4-1 joined to TRBJ2-3; 8 junctional bases match TRBD1. Looking up the germline V gene yields CDR1 MGHRA and CDR2 YSYEKL. Reading from cysteine to phenylalanine, the CDR3 counts 17 amino acids. Only CDR3 DNA is held: 51 bases, read in frame from base 1.